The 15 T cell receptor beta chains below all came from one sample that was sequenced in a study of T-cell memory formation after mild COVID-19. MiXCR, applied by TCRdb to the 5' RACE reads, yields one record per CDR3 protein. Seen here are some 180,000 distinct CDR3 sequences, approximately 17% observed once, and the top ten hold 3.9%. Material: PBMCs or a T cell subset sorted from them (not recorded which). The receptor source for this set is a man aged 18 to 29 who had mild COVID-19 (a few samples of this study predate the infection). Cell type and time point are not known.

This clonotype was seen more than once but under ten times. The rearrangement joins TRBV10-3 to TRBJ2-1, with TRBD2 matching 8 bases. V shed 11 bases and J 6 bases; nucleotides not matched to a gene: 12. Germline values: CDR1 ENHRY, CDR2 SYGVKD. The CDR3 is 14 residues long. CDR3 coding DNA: TGTGCCTCCGACATTAGCGGGGCAAGCAATGAGCAGTTCTTC. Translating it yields CASDISGASNEQFF.

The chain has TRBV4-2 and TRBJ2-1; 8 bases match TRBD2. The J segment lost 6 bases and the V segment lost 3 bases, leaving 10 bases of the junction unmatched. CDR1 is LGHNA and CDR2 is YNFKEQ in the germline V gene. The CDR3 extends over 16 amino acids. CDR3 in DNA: TGTGCCAGCAGCCACCAGAGCGGGGGCCTAATCAATGAGCAGTTCTTC. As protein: CASSHQSGGLINEQFF.

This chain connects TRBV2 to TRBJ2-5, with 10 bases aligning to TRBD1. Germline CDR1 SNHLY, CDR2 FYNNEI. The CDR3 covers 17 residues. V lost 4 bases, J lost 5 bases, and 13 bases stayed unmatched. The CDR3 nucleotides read TGTGCCAGCAGTGTGCGTGAGGTGGGACAGGGGTTGGAGACCCAGTACTTC. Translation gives CASSVREVGQGLETQYF.

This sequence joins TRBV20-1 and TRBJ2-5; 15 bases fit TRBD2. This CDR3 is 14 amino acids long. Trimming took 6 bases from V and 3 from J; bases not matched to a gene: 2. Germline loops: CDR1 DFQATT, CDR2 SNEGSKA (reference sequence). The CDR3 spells CSAGTSGGKETQYF. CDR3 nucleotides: TGCAGTGCCGGGACTAGCGGGGGGAAAGAGACCCAGTACTTC.

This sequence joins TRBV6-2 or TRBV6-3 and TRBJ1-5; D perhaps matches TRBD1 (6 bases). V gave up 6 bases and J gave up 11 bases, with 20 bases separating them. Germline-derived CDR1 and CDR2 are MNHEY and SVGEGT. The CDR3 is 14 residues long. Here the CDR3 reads CASSTSPQGSTQHF. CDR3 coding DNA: TGTGCCAGCAGCACCTCCCCGCAGGGGAGCACCCAGCATTTT.

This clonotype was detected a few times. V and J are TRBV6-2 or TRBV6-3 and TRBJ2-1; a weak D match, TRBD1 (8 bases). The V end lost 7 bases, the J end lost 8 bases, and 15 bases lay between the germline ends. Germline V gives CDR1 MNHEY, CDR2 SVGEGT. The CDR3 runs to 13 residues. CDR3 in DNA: TGTGCCAGCACCAGACAGGGGAGGGATGAGCAGTTCTTC. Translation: CASTRQGRDEQFF.

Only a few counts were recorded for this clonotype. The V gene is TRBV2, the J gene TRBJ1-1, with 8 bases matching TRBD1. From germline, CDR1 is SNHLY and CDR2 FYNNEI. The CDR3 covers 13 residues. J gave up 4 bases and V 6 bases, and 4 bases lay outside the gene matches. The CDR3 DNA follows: TGTGCCAGCAGGGGGGACAGGACCACTGAAGCTTTCTTT. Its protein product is CASRGDRTTEAFF.

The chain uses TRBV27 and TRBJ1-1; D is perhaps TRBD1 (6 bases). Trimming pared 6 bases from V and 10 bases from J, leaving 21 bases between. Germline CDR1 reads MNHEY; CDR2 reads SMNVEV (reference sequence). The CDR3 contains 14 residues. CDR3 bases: TGTGCCAGCAGCGGTCCCGGGACATGGTCAGTAGCTTTCTTT. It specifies CASSGPGTWSVAFF.

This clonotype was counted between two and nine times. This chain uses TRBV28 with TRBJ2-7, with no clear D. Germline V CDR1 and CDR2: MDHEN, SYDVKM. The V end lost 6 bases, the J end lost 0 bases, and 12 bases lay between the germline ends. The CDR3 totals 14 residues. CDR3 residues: CASSPPGLSYEQYV. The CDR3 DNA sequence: TGTGCCAGCAGCCCTCCGGGCCTCTCCTACGAGCAGTACGTC.

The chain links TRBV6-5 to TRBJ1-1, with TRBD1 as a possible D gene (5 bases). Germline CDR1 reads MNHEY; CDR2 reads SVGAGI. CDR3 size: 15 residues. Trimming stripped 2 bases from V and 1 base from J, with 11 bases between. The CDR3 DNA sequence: TGTGCCAGCAGTTACGGGGACGCGGGGAACACTGAAGCTTTCTTT. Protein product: CASSYGDAGNTEAFF.

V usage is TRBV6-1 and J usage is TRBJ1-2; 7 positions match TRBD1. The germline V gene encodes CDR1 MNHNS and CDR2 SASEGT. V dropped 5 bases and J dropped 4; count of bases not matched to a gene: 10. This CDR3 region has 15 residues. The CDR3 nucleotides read TGTGCCAGCAGTAACAGGGGCGCGGGATCCTATGGCTACACCTTC. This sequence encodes CASSNRGAGSYGYTF.

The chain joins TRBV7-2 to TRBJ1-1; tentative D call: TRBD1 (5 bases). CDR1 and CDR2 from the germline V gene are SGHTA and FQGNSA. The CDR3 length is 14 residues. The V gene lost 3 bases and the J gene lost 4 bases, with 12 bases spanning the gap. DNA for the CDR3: TGTGCCAGCAGCTTGGGGGGAATGGGCACTGAAGCTTTCTTT. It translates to CASSLGGMGTEAFF. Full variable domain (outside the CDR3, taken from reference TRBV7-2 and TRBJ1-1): GAGVSQSPSNKVTEKGKDVELRCDPISGHTALYWYRQSLGQGLEFLIYFQGNSAPDKSGLPSDRFSAERTGGSVSTLTIQRTQQEDSAVYLCASSLGGMGTEAFFGQGTRLTVV.

The CDR3 sequence: CASSQPRAGREQYF. CDR3 in DNA: TGCGCCAGCAGCCAACCCAGGGCCGGGCGGGAGCAGTACTTC. The V call is TRBV4-1, the J call TRBJ2-7; D possibly corresponds to TRBD1 (5 bases). Trimming stripped 2 bases from V and 7 bases from J, with 15 bases between. The CDR3 consists of 14 residues. CDR1 and CDR2 from the germline V gene are MGHRA and YSYEKL.

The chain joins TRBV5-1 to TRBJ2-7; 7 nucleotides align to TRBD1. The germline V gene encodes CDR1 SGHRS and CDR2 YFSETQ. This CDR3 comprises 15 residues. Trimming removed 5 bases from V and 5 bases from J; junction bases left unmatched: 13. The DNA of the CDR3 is TGCGCCAGCAGAAGTCCCGGGACAGTAAACGACGAGCAGTACTTC. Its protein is CASRSPGTVNDEQYF. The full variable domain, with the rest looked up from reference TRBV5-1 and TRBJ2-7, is KAGVTQTPRYLIKTRGQQVTLSCSPISGHRSVSWYQQTPGQGLQFLFEYFSETQRNKGNFPGRFSGRQFSNSRSEMNVSTLELGDSALYLCASRSPGTVNDEQYFGPGTRLTVT.

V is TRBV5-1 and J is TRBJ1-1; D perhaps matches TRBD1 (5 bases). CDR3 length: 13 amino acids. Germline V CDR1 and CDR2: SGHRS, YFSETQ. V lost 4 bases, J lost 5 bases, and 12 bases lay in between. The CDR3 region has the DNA TGCGCCAGCAGCCCGGGACCAGTTACTGAAGCTTTCTTT. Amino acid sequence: CASSPGPVTEAFF. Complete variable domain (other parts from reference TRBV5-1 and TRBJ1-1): KAGVTQTPRYLIKTRGQQVTLSCSPISGHRSVSWYQQTPGQGLQFLFEYFSETQRNKGNFPGRFSGRQFSNSRSEMNVSTLELGDSALYLCASSPGPVTEAFFGQGTRLTVV.